The 5 T cell receptor beta chains given below trace back to one sample, sequenced in a study of cytomegalovirus exposure and HLA in healthy donors. Primers: 60 Vbeta forward and 13 Jbeta reverse. Using immunoSEQ multiplex PCR, the repertoire was profiled, and TCRdb retains in-frame clones only, with some absent. This sample has around 110,000 clones, with 50% to 80% found just once. The specimen was PBMCs. The receptors originated from a woman in her forties in good health and CMV-seropositive.

J is TRBJ2-3 and V is TRBV7-3; D not certain. The CDR3 has 15 residues. CDR1 and CDR2 (germline): SGHTA, FQGTGA. Trimming took 0 bases from V and 5 from J, leaving 12 bases between them. Written as DNA, the CDR3 is TGTGCCAGCAGCTTAACGACTGGGTATCTAGATACGCAGTATTTT. Protein: CASSLTTGYLDTQYF.

The gene calls are TRBV27 and TRBJ2-7; tentatively, D is TRBD2 (5 bases). V dropped 9 bases and J dropped 6 bases, with 21 bases sitting between them. CDR3 size: 14 residues. CDR1 and CDR2 (germline): MNHEY, SMNVEV (reference sequence). CDR3 in DNA: TGTGCCAGTTGTAAACAAAACGTGGCGGGCGAGCAGTACTTC. Translating gives CASCKQNVAGEQYF.

This clone was observed a few times. This chain uses TRBV2 with TRBJ1-1, with TRBD1 matching over 8 bases. The CDR3 totals 13 residues. The V segment lost 3 bases and the J segment 8 bases; nucleotides outside the gene matches: 5. Germline values: CDR1 SNHLY, CDR2 FYNNEI. CDR3 sequence (DNA): TGTGCCAGCAGTGACGGCAGGGACAGGGAAGCTTTCTTT. Protein product: CASSDGRDREAFF.

The gene calls are TRBV27 and TRBJ2-2, with 7 nucleotides matching TRBD2. CDR3 length equals 12 residues. Germline lookup yields CDR1 MNHEY and CDR2 SMNVEV (reference sequence). Unmatched junction bases numbered 6, after V lost 10 bases and J lost 7 bases. The CDR3 loop is CATAGVGGELFF. Here the CDR3 DNA reads TGTGCCACCGCGGGGGTCGGCGGGGAGCTGTTTTTT.

The chain couples TRBV29-1 to TRBJ2-7, with TRBD2 matching 10 bases. V shed 6 bases and J 6 bases; nucleotides not matched to a gene: 11. Per germline, CDR1 SQVTM and CDR2 ANQGSEA. CDR3 length: 14 amino acids. Here the CDR3 reads CSVLASGSRIEQYF. The CDR3 bases are TGCAGCGTCCTCGCTAGCGGGAGTAGGATCGAGCAGTACTTC.